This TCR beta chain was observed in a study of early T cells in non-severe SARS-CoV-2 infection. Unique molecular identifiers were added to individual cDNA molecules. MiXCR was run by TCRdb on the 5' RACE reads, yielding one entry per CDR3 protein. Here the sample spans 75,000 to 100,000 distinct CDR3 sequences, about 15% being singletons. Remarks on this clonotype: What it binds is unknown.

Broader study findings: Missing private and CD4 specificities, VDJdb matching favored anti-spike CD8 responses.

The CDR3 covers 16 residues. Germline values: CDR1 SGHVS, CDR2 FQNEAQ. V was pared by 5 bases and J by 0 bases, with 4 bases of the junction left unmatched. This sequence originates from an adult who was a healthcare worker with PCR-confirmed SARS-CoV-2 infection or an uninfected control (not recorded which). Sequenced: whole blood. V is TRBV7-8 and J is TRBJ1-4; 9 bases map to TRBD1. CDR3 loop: CASSPRQGATNEKLFF. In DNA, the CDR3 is TGTGCCAGCAGCCCCAGACAGGGGGCAACTAATGAAAAACTGTTTTTT.